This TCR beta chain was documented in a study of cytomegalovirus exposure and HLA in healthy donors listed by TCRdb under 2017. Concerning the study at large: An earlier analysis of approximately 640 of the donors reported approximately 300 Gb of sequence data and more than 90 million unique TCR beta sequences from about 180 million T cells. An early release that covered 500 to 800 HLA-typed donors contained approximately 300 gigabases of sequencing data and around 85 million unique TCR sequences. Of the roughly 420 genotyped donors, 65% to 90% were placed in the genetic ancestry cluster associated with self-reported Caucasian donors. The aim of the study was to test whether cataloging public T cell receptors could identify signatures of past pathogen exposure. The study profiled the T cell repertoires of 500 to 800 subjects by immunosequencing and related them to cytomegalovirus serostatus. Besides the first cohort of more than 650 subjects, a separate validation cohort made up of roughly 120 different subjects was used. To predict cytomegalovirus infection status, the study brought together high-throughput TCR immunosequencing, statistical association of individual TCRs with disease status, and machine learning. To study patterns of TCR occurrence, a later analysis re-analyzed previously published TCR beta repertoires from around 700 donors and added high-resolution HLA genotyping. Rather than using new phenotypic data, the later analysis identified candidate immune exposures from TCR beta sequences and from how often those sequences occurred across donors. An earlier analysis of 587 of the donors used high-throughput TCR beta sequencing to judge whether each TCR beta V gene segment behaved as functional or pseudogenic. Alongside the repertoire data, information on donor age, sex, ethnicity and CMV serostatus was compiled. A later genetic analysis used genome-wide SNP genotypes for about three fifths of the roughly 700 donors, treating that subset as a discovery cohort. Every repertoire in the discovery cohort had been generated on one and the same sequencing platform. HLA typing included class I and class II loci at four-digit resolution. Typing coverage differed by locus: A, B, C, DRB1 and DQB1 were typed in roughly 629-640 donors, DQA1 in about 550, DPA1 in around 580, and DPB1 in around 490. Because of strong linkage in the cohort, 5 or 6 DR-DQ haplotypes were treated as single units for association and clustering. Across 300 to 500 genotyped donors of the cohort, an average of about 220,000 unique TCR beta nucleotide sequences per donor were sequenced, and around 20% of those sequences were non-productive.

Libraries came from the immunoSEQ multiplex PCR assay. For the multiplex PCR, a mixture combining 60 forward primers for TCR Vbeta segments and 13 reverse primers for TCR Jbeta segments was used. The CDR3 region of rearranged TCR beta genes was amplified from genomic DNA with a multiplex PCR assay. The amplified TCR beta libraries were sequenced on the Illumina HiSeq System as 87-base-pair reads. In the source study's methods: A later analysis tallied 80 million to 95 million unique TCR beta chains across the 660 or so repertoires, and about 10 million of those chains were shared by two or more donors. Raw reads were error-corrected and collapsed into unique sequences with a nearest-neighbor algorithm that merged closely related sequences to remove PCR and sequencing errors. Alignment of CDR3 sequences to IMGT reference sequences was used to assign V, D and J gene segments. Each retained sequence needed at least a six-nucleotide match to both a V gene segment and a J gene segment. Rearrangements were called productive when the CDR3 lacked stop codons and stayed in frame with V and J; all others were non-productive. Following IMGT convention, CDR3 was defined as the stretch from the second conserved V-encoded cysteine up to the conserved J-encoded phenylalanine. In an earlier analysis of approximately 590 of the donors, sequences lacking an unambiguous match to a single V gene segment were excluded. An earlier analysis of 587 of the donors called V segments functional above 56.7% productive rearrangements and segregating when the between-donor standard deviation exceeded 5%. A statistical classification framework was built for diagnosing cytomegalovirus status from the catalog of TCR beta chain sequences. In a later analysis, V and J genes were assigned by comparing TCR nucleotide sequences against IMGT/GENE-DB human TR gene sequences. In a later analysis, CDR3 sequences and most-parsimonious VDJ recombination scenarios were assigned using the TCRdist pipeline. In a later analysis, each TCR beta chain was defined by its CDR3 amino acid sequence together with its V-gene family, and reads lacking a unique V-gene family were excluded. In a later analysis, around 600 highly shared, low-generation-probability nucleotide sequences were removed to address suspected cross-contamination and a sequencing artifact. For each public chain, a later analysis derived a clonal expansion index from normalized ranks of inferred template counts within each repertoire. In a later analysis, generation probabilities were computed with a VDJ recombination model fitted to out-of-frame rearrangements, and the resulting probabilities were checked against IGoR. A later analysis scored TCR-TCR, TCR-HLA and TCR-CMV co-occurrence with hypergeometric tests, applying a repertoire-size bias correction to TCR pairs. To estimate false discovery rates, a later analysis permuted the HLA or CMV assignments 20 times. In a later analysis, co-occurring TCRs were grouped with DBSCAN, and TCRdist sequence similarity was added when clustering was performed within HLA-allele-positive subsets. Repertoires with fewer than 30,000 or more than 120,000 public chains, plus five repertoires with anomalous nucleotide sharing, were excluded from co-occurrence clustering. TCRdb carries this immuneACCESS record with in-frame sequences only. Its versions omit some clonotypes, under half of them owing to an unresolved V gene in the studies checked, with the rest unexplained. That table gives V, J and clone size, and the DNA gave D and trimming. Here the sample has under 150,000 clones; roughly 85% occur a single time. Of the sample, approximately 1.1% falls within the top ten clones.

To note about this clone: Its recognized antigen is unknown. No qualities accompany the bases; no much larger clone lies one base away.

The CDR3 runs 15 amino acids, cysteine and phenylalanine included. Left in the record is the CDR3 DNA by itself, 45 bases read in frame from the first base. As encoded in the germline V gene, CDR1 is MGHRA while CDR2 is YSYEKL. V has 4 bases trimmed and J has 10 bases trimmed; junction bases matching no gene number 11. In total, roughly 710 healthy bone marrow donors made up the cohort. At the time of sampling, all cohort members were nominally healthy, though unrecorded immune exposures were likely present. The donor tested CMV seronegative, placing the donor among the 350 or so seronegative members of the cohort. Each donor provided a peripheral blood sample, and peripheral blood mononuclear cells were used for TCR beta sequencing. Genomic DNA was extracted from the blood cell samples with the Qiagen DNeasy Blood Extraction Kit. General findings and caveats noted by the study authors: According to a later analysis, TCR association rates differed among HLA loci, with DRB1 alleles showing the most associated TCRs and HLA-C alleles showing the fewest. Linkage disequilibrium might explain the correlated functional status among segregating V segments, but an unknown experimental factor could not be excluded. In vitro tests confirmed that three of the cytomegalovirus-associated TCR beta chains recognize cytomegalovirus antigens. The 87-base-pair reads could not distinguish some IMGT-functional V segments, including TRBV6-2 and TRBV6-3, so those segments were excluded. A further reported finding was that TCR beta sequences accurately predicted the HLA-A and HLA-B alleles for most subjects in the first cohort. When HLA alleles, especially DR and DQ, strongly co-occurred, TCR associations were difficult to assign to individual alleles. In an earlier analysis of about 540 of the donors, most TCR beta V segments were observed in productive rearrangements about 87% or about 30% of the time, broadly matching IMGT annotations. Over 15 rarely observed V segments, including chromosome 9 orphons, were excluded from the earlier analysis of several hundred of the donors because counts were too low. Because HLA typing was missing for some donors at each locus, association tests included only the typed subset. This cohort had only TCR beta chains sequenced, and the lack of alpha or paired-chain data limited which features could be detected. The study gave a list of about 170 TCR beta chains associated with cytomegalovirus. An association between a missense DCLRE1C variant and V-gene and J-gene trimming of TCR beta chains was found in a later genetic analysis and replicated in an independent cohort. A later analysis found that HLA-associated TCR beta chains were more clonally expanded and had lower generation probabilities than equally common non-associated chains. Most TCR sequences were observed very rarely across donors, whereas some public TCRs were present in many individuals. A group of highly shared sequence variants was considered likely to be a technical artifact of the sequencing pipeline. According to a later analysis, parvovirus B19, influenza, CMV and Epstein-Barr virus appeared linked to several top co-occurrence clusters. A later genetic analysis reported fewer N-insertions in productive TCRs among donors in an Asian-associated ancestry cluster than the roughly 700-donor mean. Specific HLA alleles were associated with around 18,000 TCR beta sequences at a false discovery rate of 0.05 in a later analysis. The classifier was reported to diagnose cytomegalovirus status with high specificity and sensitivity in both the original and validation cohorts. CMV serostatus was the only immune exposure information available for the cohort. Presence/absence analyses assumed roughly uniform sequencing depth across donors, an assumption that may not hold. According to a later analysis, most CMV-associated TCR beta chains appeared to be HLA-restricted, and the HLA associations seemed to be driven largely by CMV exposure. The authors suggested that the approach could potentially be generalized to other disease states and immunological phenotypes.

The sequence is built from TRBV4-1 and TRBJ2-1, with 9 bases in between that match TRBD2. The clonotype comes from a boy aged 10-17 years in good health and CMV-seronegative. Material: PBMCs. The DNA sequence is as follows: TGCGCCAGCAGCCCCCTCGGGCTAGCGGGGAAAGAGCAGTTCTTC. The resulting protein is CASSPLGLAGKEQFF.